The 17 T cell receptor beta chains below all came from one sample that was sequenced in a study of cytotoxic CD8 clonotypes in ibrutinib-treated CLL. TCRdb keeps only in-frame clones here, not all; method: immunoSEQ multiplex PCR. The data contain around 200,000 clones, 70% to 75% of them singletons. The specimen comprised PBMCs, sampled after 12 months of ibrutinib treatment. These receptors came from a human donor with chronic lymphocytic leukemia.

This clone was seen a handful of times. This sample also contains other DNA sequences that code for the same CDR3. This chain links TRBV9 with TRBJ2-1, with D hard to call. Trimming left V 4 bases short and J 4 bases short, with 6 bases between. The CDR3 contains 12 residues. Germline CDR1 is SGDLS and CDR2 is YYNGEE. Written as DNA, the CDR3 is TGTGCCAGCAGCCCCAGGTACAATGAGCAGTTCTTC. It encodes CASSPRYNEQFF.

The chain links TRBV4-1 to TRBJ2-2; 8 positions match TRBD2. Germline assignment: CDR1 MGHRA and CDR2 YSYEKL. This CDR3 is built from 16 residues. After removal of 3 bases from V and 5 bases from J, the junction contained 8 bases not matched to a gene. The CDR3 coding sequence is TGCGCCAGCAGCCATTCCGGGACTAGTCTTACCGGGGAGCTGTTTTTT. This gives the protein CASSHSGTSLTGELFF.

The rearrangement uses TRBV5-6 and TRBJ2-7; TRBD2 agrees at 10 bases. Germline V CDR1 and CDR2: SGHDT, YYEEEE. The junction had 10 bases not matched to a gene; V was cut back by 6 bases and J by 4 bases. This CDR3 contains 15 residues. The CDR3 loop is CASTQAGGPSYEQYF. The CDR3 DNA sequence: TGTGCCAGCACACAAGCGGGAGGGCCTTCATACGAGCAGTACTTC. Using reference TRBV5-6 and TRBJ2-7 for the parts outside the CDR3, the full variable domain is DAGVTQSPTHLIKTRGQQVTLRCSPKSGHDTVSWYQQALGQGPQFIFQYYEEEERQRGNFPDRFSGHQFPNYSSELNVNALLLGDSALYLCASTQAGGPSYEQYFGPGTRLTVT.

The rearrangement links TRBV29-1 to TRBJ1-2; no clear D. CDR3 size: 14 residues. V was trimmed by 6 bases and J by 0 bases, leaving 14 bases between them. CDR1 and CDR2 (germline): SQVTM, ANQGSEA. The CDR3 DNA is TGCAGCGTCACGTCGACTGATACTAACTATGGCTACACCTTC. Protein: CSVTSTDTNYGYTF. The full variable domain, its missing parts supplied by reference TRBV29-1 and TRBJ1-2, is SAVISQKPSRDICQRGTSLTIQCQVDSQVTMMFWYRQQPGQSLTLIATANQGSEATYESGFVIDKFPISRPNLTFSTLTVSNMSPEDSSIYLCSVTSTDTNYGYTFGSGTRLTVV.

This clone was seen a handful of times. This sequence joins TRBV9 and TRBJ2-3; D may be TRBD2 (6 bases). Trimming removed 0 bases at V and 5 bases at J, with 19 bases between. Germline CDR1 SGDLS, CDR2 YYNGEE. The CDR3 is 17 residues long. CDR3 DNA: TGTGCCAGCAGCGTAGGATTGGCGGGGCGATCTCGAGATACGCAGTATTTT. Translation: CASSVGLAGRSRDTQYF.

The chain is built from TRBV11-3 and TRBJ2-2, with 9 bases that match TRBD2. After removal of 5 bases from V and 1 base from J, the junction contained 11 bases not matched to a gene. Germline CDR1 SGHNT, CDR2 YENEEA. This CDR3 region has 18 residues. The CDR3, as DNA: TGTGCCAGCAGCAGGGGACTAGCCCCTGAGATGAACACCGGGGAGCTGTTTTTT. Amino acids: CASSRGLAPEMNTGELFF.

This chain connects TRBV5-8 to TRBJ2-7, with TRBD1 matching over 11 bases. V shed 4 bases and J 5 bases; nucleotides not matched to a gene: 8. The CDR3 sequence is 15 residues long. Germline loops: CDR1 SGHTS, CDR2 YDEGEE. In DNA, the CDR3 is TGTGCCAGCAGCCTGGGACAGGGGGGCCGGGACGAGCAGTACTTC. Its protein product is CASSLGQGGRDEQYF.

The chain is built from TRBV18 and TRBJ2-1; D may match TRBD1 or TRBD2 (5 bases each). Germline CDR1 is KGHSH and CDR2 is LQKENI. The V and J ends lost 9 bases and 1 base respectively, with 13 bases between them. The CDR3 covers 14 residues. The CDR3 spells CASGEGRSYNEQFF. CDR3 DNA: TGTGCCAGTGGAGAGGGGAGATCCTACAATGAGCAGTTCTTC.

The chain has TRBV30 and TRBJ1-1; 9 bases match TRBD1. The CDR3 runs to 16 residues. Per the germline V gene, CDR1 is GTSNPN and CDR2 is SVGIG (reference sequence). The ends lost 1 base at V and 0 bases at J; junction bases unmatched: 6. The CDR3: CAWSGGQGVLNTEAFF. CDR3 nucleotides: TGTGCCTGGAGTGGGGGACAGGGTGTTCTGAACACTGAAGCTTTCTTT.

The genes are TRBV30 and TRBJ2-7; 12 nucleotides line up with TRBD2. Germline-derived CDR1 and CDR2 are GTSNPN and SVGIG (reference sequence). V trimming: 2 bases; J trimming: 2 bases; junction bases outside the gene matches: 10. CDR3 length equals 17 residues. CDR3 in amino acids: CAWSIAALAGGPYEQYF. CDR3 coding DNA: TGTGCCTGGAGTATTGCGGCTCTAGCGGGAGGGCCCTACGAGCAGTACTTC.

The rearrangement uses TRBV18 and TRBJ2-1, with D unclear. Trimming removed 1 base at V and 7 bases at J, with 11 bases between. Germline CDR1 and CDR2: KGHSH and LQKENI. The CDR3 length is 14 residues. CDR3 protein: CASSPLGVINEQFF. CDR3 nucleotide sequence: TGTGCCAGCTCACCACTAGGTGTTATTAATGAGCAGTTCTTC.

This clone was detected only a few times. The V gene is TRBV7-3, the J gene TRBJ1-2; weak D call: TRBD1 (6 bases). The germline V gene has CDR1 SGHTA and CDR2 FQGTGA. V lost 5 bases and J lost 14, with 18 bases in between. The CDR3 has 12 amino acids. Here the CDR3 reads CASSPSGQLLTF. DNA of the CDR3: TGTGCCAGCAGCCCGTCGGGACAACTCTTAACCTTC. The full variable domain, completed using reference TRBV7-3 and TRBJ1-2, is GAGVSQTPSNKVTEKGKYVELRCDPISGHTALYWYRQSLGQGPEFLIYFQGTGAADDSGLPNDRFFAVRPEGSVSTLKIQRTERGDSAVYLCASSPSGQLLTFGSGTRLTVV.

This chain links TRBV9 with TRBJ1-1; the match to TRBD1 covers 7 bases. The J segment lost 4 bases and the V segment lost 3 bases, leaving 12 bases of the junction unmatched. The CDR3 is 16 amino acids. Per the germline V gene, CDR1 is SGDLS and CDR2 is YYNGEE. The CDR3 region has the DNA TGTGCCAGCAGCGCAACGACAGGGCTTCCCGCCACTGAAGCTTTCTTT. It specifies CASSATTGLPATEAFF.

J is TRBJ2-7 and V is TRBV29-1; TRBD1 might be the D (5 bases). V lost 5 bases and J lost 0, with 11 bases in between. The length of the CDR3 is 13 residues. Germline CDR1 is SQVTM and CDR2 is ANQGSEA. The CDR3, as DNA: TGCAGCGTTATTAGACAGACCTCCTACGAGCAGTACTTC. It translates to CSVIRQTSYEQYF.

V is TRBV11-2 and J is TRBJ1-6, with TRBD1 matching 8 bases. Germline trimming cut 5 bases from V and 7 bases from J; bases unmatched to any gene: 13. This CDR3 has 17 amino acids. Per the germline V gene, CDR1 is SGHAT and CDR2 is FQNNGV. The CDR3 is CASSATKSGGPNSPLHF. CDR3 nucleotide sequence: TGTGCCAGCAGCGCCACAAAGTCAGGGGGCCCGAATTCACCCCTCCACTTT.

As concerns this clone: Within the sample, other DNA sequences also encode this same CDR3. V usage is TRBV27 and J usage is TRBJ2-3; no clear D gene. The V end lost 2 bases, the J end lost 2 bases, and 5 bases lay between the germline ends. The germline gives CDR1 MNHEY, CDR2 SMNVEV (reference sequence). The CDR3 runs 13 residues. DNA for the CDR3: TGTGCCAGCAGTTTACTGAACACAGATACGCAGTATTTT. Translation gives CASSLLNTDTQYF.

This clone came up once. The gene calls are TRBV5-1 and TRBJ1-5; TRBD1 agrees at 7 bases. The CDR3 runs 16 residues. CDR1 SGHRS and CDR2 YFSETQ come from the germline V gene. J was trimmed by 4 bases and V by 0 bases; bases with no gene match: 7. Here the CDR3 reads CASSLGFGTDNQPQHF. In DNA form, the CDR3 reads TGCGCCAGCAGCTTGGGTTTCGGGACAGATAATCAGCCCCAGCATTTT. Complete variable domain (other parts from reference TRBV5-1 and TRBJ1-5): KAGVTQTPRYLIKTRGQQVTLSCSPISGHRSVSWYQQTPGQGLQFLFEYFSETQRNKGNFPGRFSGRQFSNSRSEMNVSTLELGDSALYLCASSLGFGTDNQPQHFGDGTRLSIL.